Listed here are 6 T cell receptor beta chains from one sample, sequenced in a study of low-dose radiotherapy and immunotherapy resistance in tumors. This sample's time point: before trial treatment. TRAV and TRBV primers primed cDNA for both TCRalpha and TCRbeta. PCR amplification of the TCRs was performed with Phusion for 20 PCR cycles, and it relied on a constant-region primer together with a V-primer adapter. MiXCR, run by TCRdb on the reads, gives a single entry per CDR3 protein. Of 80,000 to 95,000 distinct CDR3 sequences listed, roughly 9% are singletons. The sequencing used PBMCs, collected before treatment. The receptors were sampled from a male donor with prostate cancer.

This clonotype was seen ten or more times. The V gene is TRBV19, the J gene TRBJ1-2; 7 bases fit TRBD1. CDR3 length equals 14 residues. The germline V gene encodes CDR1 LNHDA and CDR2 SQIVND (reference sequence). The J segment lost 7 bases and the V segment lost 7 bases, leaving 12 bases of the junction unmatched. CDR3 DNA sequence: TGTGCCAGTACCCGAGACAGGGAGTCAGGTGGCTACACCTTC. This codes for CASTRDRESGGYTF.

This clonotype has a count of ten or more. The chain is built from TRBV7-6 and TRBJ2-7; TRBD1 might be the D (5 bases). The CDR3 totals 15 residues. Trimming stripped 0 bases from V and 3 bases from J, with 12 bases between. Germline CDR1 SGHVS, CDR2 FNYEAQ. DNA for the CDR3: TGTGCCAGCAGCTTAGCGAGCGACAGTAGCTACGAGCAGTACTTC. It codes for CASSLASDSSYEQYF.

This clonotype was counted many times. J is TRBJ2-3 and V is TRBV12-3 or TRBV12-4; 7 nucleotides align to TRBD2. The junction had 4 bases not matched to a gene; V was cut back by 6 bases and J by 1 base. This CDR3 comprises 14 residues. CDR3 coding DNA: TGTGCCAGCAGGGCTAGCGGAGGCACAGATACGCAGTATTTT. It encodes CASRASGGTDTQYF.

This clonotype was picked up many times. The chain carries TRBV28 and TRBJ2-4; 7 bases match TRBD1. The V gene end was trimmed by 7 bases and the J gene end by 4 bases; junction bases not matched to a gene: 1. CDR3 length: 12 residues. Per the germline V gene, CDR1 is MDHEN and CDR2 is SYDVKM. CDR3 amino acids: CASNRGKNIQYF. For the CDR3, the DNA is TGTGCCAGCAACAGGGGTAAAAACATTCAGTACTTC.

This clonotype was seen many times. This chain connects TRBV20-1 to TRBJ2-1; 7 bases agree with TRBD1. The V and J ends lost 2 bases and 9 bases, in that order; junction bases with no gene match: 13. The length of the CDR3 is 15 residues. Per the germline V gene, CDR1 is DFQATT and CDR2 is SNEGSKA (reference sequence). Here the CDR3 reads CSARHFQTGLGEQFF. CDR3 coding DNA: TGCAGTGCTAGACACTTCCAGACAGGGTTGGGTGAGCAGTTCTTC.

The sample holds many counts of this clonotype. The V and J genes are TRBV7-2 and TRBJ2-7; a weak D match, TRBD2 (6 bases). Germline V gene lookup returns CDR1 SGHTA and CDR2 FQGNSA. The CDR3 totals 11 residues. V gave up 8 bases and J gave up 3 bases, with 8 bases separating them. CDR3 region: CASGGVYEQYF. CDR3 nucleotide sequence: TGTGCCAGCGGCGGGGTCTACGAGCAGTACTTC.